This entry lists 7 T cell receptor beta chains sequenced from one sample in a study of T cells in Graves' hyperthyroidism and ophthalmopathy. The source material, RNA transcripts, was used to amplify TCR beta CDR3 regions. TCR CDR3 underwent first-round RT-PCR with the HTBI primer set. TCRdb re-called the multiplex PCR reads through MiXCR, storing one row per CDR3 protein. Among roughly 170,000 distinct CDR3 sequences, about 18% were seen once, and the ten largest hold around 29%. Sequences were obtained from blood. Receptors originate from a woman aged 45-59 years with Graves' hyperthyroidism.

This clonotype has ten or more counts. The CDR3 is CASSQGSLAGGPYTQYF. The CDR3 DNA sequence: TGTGCCAGCAGCCAGGGATCCCTAGCGGGGGGGCCCTATACGCAGTATTTT. The V call is TRBV3-1, the J call TRBJ2-3; TRBD2 matches at 12 bases. The CDR3 runs to 17 residues. V trimming: 3 bases; J trimming: 7 bases; junction bases outside the gene matches: 11. Germline CDR1 and CDR2: LGHDT and YNNKEL (reference sequence).

This clonotype was detected ten times or more. The chain combines TRBV6-2 or TRBV6-3 with TRBJ2-7; D is perhaps TRBD2 (5 bases). Germline V lookup: CDR1 MNHEY, CDR2 SVGEGT. The germline V and J ends were trimmed by 0 bases and 10 bases, with 10 bases remaining between them. This CDR3 has 12 residues. The CDR3, as DNA: TGTGCCAGCAGTTACTCGACGAGGGAACAGTACTTC. Its protein product is CASSYSTREQYF.

This clonotype was seen many times. The chain has TRBV6-1 and TRBJ1-2; 11 bases are a match to TRBD1. The CDR3 is 12 residues long. Trimming removed 10 bases from V and 8 bases from J; junction bases left unmatched: 6. Germline V gene sequence: CDR1 MNHNS, CDR2 SASEGT. This CDR3 reads CATTDRGQGYTF. In nucleotides, the CDR3 is TGTGCCACTACGGACAGGGGGCAAGGCTACACCTTC.

This clonotype was detected ten times or more. The chain uses TRBV6-5 and TRBJ2-5; perhaps D is TRBD1 or TRBD2 (5 bases each). The V gene's germline CDR1 is MNHEY and CDR2 SVGAGI. V was shortened by 2 bases and J by 13 bases, with 20 bases between the two germline ends. This CDR3 comprises 14 residues. This CDR3 reads CASSYAKTGTGGYF. The CDR3 coding sequence is TGTGCCAGCAGTTACGCAAAGACCGGGACCGGAGGGTACTTC.

At least ten counts were recorded for this clonotype. The gene calls are TRBV20-1 and TRBJ1-1, with D perhaps TRBD1 (5 bases). The germline V gene encodes CDR1 DFQATT and CDR2 SNEGSKA (reference sequence). The CDR3 totals 14 residues. Trimming shortened V by 3 bases and J by 2 bases, and 13 bases separated the two germline ends. The CDR3 spells CSASDTGLNTEAFF. Written as DNA, the CDR3 is TGCAGTGCTAGCGATACAGGCCTCAACACTGAAGCTTTCTTT.

Ten or more counts support this clonotype. The chain recombines TRBV13 with TRBJ1-2, with 7 bases matching TRBD1. The CDR3 is 15 residues long. The V gene's germline CDR1 is PRHDT and CDR2 FYEKMQ (reference sequence). With 5 bases clipped from V and 1 base from J, the junction kept 7 bases outside the gene matches. Here the CDR3 DNA reads TGTGCCAGCAGCCCGCAGGGGGAATTTAACTATGGCTACACCTTC. It is translated as CASSPQGEFNYGYTF.

This clonotype has at least ten counts. This rearrangement joins TRBV28 to TRBJ1-5; D might be TRBD1 (5 bases). The CDR3 is 14 amino acids. Germline CDR1 is MDHEN and CDR2 is SYDVKM. Trimming removed 7 bases from V and 2 bases from J, with 12 bases in between. The CDR3 DNA reads as TGTGCCAGCATTCCGGACATGGGCAATCAGCCCCAGCATTTT. Its protein product is CASIPDMGNQPQHF.